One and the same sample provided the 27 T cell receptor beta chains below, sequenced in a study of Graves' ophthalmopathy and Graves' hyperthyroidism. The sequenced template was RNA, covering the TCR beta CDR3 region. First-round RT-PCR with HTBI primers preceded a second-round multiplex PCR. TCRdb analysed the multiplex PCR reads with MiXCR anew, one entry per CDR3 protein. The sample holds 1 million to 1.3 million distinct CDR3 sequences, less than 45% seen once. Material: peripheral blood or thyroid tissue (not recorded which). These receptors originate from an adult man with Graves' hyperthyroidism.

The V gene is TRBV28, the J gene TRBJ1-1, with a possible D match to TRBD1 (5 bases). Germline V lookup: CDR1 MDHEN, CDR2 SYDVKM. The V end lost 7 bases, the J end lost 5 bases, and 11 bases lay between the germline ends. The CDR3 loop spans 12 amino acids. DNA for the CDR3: TGTGCCAGCACAGGACAAAAGACTGAAGCTTTCTTT. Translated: CASTGQKTEAFF.

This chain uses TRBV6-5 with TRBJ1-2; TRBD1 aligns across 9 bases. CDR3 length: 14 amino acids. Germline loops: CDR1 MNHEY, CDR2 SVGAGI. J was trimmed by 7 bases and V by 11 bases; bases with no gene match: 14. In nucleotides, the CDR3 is TGTGCCCACAGGCGTACAGGGGGCGAGGGTGGCTACACCTTC. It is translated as CAHRRTGGEGGYTF.

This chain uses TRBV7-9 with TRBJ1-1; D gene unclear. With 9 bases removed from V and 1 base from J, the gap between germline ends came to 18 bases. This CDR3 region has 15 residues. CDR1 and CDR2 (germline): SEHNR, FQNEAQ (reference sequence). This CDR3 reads CASSQDPHGNTEAFF. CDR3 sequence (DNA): TGTGCCAGTAGCCAAGATCCCCACGGGAACACTGAAGCTTTCTTT.

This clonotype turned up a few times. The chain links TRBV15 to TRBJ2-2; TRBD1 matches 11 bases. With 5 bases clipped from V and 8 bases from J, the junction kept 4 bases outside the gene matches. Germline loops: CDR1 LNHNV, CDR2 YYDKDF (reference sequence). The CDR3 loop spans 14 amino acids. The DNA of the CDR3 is TGTGCCACCAGCCGCGGACAGGGGGCAGGGGAGCTGTTTTTT. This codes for CATSRGQGAGELFF.

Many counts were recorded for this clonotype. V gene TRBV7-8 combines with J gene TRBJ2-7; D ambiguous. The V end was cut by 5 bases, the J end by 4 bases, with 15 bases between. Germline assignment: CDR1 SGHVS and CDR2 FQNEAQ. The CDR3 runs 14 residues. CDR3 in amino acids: CASSPPQAWYEQYF. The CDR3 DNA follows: TGTGCCAGCAGCCCACCCCAGGCTTGGTACGAGCAGTACTTC.

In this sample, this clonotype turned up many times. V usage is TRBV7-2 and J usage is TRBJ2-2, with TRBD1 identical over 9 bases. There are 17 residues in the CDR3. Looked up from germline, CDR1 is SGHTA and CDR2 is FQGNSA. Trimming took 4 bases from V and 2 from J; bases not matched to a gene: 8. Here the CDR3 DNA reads TGTGCCAGCAGCTGGCCCGGACAGGGGTCTAACACCGGGGAGCTGTTTTTT. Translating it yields CASSWPGQGSNTGELFF.

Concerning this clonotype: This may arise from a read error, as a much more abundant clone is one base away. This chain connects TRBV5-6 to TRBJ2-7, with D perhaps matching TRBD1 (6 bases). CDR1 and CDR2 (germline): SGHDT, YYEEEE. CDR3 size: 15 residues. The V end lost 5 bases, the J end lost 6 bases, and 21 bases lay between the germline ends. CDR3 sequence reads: CASSDRGIGKFEQYF. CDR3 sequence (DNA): TGTGCCAGCAGTGATAGGGGGATAGGGAAGTTCGAGCAGTACTTC.

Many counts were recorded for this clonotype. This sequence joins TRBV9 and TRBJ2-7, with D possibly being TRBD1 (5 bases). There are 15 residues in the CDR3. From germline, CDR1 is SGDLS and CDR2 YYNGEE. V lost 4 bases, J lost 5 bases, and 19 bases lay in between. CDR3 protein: CASSPRLGPVNEQYF. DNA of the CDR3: TGTGCCAGCAGCCCTCGTTTGGGGCCTGTGAACGAGCAGTACTTC.

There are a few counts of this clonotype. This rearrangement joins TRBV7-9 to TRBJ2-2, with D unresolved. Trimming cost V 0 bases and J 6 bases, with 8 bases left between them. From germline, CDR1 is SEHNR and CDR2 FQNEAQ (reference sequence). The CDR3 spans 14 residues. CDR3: CASSLAGVPGELFF. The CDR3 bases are TGTGCCAGCAGCTTAGCTGGAGTTCCCGGGGAGCTGTTTTTT.

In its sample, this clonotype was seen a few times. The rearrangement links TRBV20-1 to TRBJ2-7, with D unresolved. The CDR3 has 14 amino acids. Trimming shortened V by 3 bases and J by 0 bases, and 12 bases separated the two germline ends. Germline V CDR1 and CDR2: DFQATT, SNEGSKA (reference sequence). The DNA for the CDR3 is TGCAGTGCTAGTCGGTCTGCAAGCTCCTACGAGCAGTACTTC. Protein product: CSASRSASSYEQYF.

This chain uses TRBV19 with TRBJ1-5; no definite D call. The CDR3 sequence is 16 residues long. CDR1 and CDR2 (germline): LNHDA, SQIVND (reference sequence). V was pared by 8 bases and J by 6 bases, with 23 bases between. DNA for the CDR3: TGTGCCAGTCCTCCGCATCCTCGCCTTCTTCCTCAGCCCCAGCATTTT. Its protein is CASPPHPRLLPQPQHF.

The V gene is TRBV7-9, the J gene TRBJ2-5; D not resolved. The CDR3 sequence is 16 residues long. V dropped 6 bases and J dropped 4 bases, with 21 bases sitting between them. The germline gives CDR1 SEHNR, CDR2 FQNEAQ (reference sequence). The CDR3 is CASSPLSTVWGETQYF. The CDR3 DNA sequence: TGTGCCAGCAGTCCCCTCTCCACGGTTTGGGGAGAGACCCAGTACTTC.

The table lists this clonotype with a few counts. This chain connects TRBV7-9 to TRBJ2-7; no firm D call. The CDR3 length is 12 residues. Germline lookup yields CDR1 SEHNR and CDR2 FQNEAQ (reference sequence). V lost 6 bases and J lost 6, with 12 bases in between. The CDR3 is CASRPNTGEQYF. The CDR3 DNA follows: TGTGCCAGCAGACCCAACACGGGCGAGCAGTACTTC.

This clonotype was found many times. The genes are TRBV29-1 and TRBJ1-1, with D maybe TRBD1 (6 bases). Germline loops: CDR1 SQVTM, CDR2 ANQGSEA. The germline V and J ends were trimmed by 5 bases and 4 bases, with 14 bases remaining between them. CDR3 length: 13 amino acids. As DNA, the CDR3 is TGCAGCGTTCCTAAGGGGGTGCCCACTGAAGCTTTCTTT. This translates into CSVPKGVPTEAFF. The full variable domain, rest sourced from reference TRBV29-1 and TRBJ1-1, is SAVISQKPSRDICQRGTSLTIQCQVDSQVTMMFWYRQQPGQSLTLIATANQGSEATYESGFVIDKFPISRPNLTFSTLTVSNMSPEDSSIYLCSVPKGVPTEAFFGQGTRLTVV.

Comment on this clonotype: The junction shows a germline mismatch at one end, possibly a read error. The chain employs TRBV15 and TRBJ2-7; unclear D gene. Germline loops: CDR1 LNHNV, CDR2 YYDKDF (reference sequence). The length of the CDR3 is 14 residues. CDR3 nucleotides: TGTGCCAGCAGCACCGAGACAAAGGCGTTCGAGCAGTACTTC. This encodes CASSTETKAFEQYF.

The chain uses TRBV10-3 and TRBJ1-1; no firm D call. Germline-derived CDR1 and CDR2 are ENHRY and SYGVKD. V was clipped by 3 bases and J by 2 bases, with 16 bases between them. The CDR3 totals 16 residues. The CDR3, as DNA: TGTGCCATCAGTGAAGTGGGTCAGGCTTTAAACACTGAAGCTTTCTTT. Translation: CAISEVGQALNTEAFF.

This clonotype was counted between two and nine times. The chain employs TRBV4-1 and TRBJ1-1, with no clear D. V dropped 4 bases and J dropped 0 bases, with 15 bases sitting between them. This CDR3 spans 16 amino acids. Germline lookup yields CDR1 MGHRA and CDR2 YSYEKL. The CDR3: CASSPTLRAMNTEAFF. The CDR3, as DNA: TGCGCCAGCAGCCCAACCCTTCGGGCAATGAACACTGAAGCTTTCTTT.

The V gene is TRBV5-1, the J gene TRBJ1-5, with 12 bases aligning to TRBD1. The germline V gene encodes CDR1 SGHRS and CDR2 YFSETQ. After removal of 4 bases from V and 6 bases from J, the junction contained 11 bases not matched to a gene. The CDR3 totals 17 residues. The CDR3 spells CASSPGPGQGASQPQHF. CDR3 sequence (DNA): TGCGCCAGCAGCCCCGGGCCGGGACAGGGGGCGAGTCAGCCCCAGCATTTT.

Here the CDR3 DNA reads TGTGCCAGCAGCTTAGCACCGGTCGGGACAGATACGCAGTATTTT. Translation gives CASSLAPVGTDTQYF. The genes are TRBV7-2 and TRBJ2-3; D remains ambiguous. Germline V lookup: CDR1 SGHTA, CDR2 FQGNSA. V lost 0 bases and J 3 bases, leaving 10 bases between the germline ends. The CDR3 is made up of 15 amino acids.

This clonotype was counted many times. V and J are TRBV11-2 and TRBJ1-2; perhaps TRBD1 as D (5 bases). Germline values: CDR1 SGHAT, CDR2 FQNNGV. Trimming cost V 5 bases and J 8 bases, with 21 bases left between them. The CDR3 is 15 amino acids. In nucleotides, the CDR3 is TGTGCCAGCAGCCCCTCGACCGGGACGAGGGAAGGCTACACCTTC. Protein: CASSPSTGTREGYTF.

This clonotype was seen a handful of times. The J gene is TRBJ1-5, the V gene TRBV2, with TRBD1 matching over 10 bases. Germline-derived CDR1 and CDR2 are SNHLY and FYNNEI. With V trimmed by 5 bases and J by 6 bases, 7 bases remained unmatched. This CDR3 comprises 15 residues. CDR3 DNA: TGTGCCAGCAGTCTGACAGGGGGCTGGGGTCAGCCCCAGCATTTT. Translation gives CASSLTGGWGQPQHF.

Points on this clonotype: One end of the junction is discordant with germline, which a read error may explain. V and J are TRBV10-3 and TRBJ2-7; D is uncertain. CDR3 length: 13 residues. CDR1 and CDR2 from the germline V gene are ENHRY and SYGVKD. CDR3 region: CASSLGRSYGQYF. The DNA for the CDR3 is TGTGCCAGCAGTTTGGGCCGCTCCTACGGGCAGTACTTC.

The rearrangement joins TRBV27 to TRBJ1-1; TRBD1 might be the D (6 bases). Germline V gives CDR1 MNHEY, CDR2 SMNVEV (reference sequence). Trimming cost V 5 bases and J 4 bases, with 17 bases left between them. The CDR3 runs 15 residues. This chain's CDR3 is CASSRNQGFGTEAFF. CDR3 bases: TGTGCCAGCAGTCGTAATCAGGGGTTTGGCACTGAAGCTTTCTTT.

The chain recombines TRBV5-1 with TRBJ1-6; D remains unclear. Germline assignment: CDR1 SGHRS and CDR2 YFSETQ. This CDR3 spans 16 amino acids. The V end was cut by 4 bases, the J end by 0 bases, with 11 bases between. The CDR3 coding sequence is TGCGCCAGCAGCGGAGGACTCTTCTCCTATAATTCACCCCTCCACTTT. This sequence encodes CASSGGLFSYNSPLHF.

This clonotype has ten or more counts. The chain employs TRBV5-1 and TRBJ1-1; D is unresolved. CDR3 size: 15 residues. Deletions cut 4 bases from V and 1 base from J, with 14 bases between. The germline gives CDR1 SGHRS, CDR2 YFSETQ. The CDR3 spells CASSRSLLGNTEAFF. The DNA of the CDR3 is TGCGCCAGCAGCCGATCCCTGTTGGGGAACACTGAAGCTTTCTTT.

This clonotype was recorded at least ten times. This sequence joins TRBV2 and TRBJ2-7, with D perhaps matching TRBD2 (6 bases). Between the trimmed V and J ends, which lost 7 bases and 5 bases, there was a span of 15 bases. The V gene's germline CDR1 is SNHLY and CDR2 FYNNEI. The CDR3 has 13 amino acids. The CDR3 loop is CASNGGLSDEQYF. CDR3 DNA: TGTGCCAGCAACGGAGGGCTCAGTGACGAGCAGTACTTC.

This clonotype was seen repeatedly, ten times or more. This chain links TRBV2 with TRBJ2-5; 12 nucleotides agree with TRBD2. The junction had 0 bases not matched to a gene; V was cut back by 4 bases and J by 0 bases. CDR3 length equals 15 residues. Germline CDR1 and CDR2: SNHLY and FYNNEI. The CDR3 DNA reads TGTGCCAGCAGTGGGACTAGCGGGAACCAAGAGACCCAGTACTTC. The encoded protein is CASSGTSGNQETQYF.